Here is one T cell receptor beta chain with its context. As yet, its antigen is unknown. The TCRbeta library was prepared with unique molecular identifiers. TCRdb recomputed calls from the PCR reads with MiXCR, one row per CDR3 protein. This table holds about 900,000 distinct CDR3 sequences, about 30% found once. Germline values: CDR1 LNHNV, CDR2 YYDKDF (reference sequence). This CDR3 is built from 16 residues. Trimming pared 1 base from V and 0 bases from J, leaving 10 bases between. The data were obtained in a study of T-cell reconstitution after alpha-beta-depleted transplantation in children. Study-level findings and limits: The study reportedly traced alpha-beta T cells about two months after transplant to several hundred expanded graft clones. From surviving recipient T cells and thymic progenitors came the high day-60 TCRbeta diversity observed in some patients. Diversity and T-cell counts at one year after transplant derived mostly from new T cells.

V and J are TRBV15 and TRBJ2-1; D might be TRBD2 (5 bases). Source: PBMCs, mostly from graft donor cells, taken 360 days after TCRalphabeta/CD19-depleted stem cell transplant. The sequence was collected from a boy less than two years old who had a stem cell transplant for SCID, so the T cells may come from the graft donor. The CDR3 loop is CATSRGLQLSYNEQFF. The CDR3 nucleotides read TGTGCCACCAGCAGAGGACTACAACTCTCCTACAATGAGCAGTTCTTC.